The source of this T cell receptor beta chain is a study of blood T cell repertoires in COVID-19. Study as a whole: There were acute and convalescent COVID-19 samples, and they came from the United States, Italy and Spain. PBMCs, B-cell-depleted T cells, or T cells provided the cDNA or gDNA that made up the material.

Trimming removed 5 bases from V and 7 bases from J; junction bases left unmatched: 9. CDR3 size: 14 residues. Germline lookup yields CDR1 SGHRS and CDR2 YFSETQ. The authors' processing: Amplification of reference gene primers provided the estimated nucleated cell counts. Here immunoSEQ multiplex PCR was the method, and the copy in TCRdb shows in-frame clones only, minus some. V and J calls and clone size are copied from that table; D and trimming were computed from the DNA. Here the sample spans about 98,000 clones, 81% being singletons. What was sequenced was peripheral blood. This chain joins TRBV5-1 and TRBJ1-1; 9 nucleotides line up with TRBD1. This receptor was taken from a woman at least 80 years old with acute or convalescent COVID-19. The CDR3 coding sequence is TGCGCCAGCAGTCCGGACAGGGGAGCGGGTGAAGCTTTCTTT. It translates to CASSPDRGAGEAFF. The full variable domain, rest sourced from reference TRBV5-1 and TRBJ1-1, is KAGVTQTPRYLIKTRGQQVTLSCSPISGHRSVSWYQQTPGQGLQFLFEYFSETQRNKGNFPGRFSGRQFSNSRSEMNVSTLELGDSALYLCASSPDRGAGEAFFGQGTRLTVV.